This T cell receptor beta chain was obtained from a study of cytomegalovirus exposure and HLA in healthy donors. Overall study findings and caveats: Certain sequence variants were highly shared and formed a cluster, and this cluster was likely a sequencing artifact.

The PCR contained 60 Vbeta and 13 Jbeta primers. Produced via immunoSEQ multiplex PCR; TCRdb's table is partial and in-frame only. The profile covers roughly 100,000 clones, with 60% to 75% appearing a single time and 2.5% to 3% taken by the ten largest. To note about this clone: Its antigen is unidentified.

The CDR3 spans 16 residues. CDR1 and CDR2 from the germline V gene are SGHTA and FQGNSA. The junction had 3 bases not matched to a gene; V was cut back by 0 bases and J by 7 bases. V and J are TRBV7-2 and TRBJ2-1; the match to TRBD2 covers 13 bases. Sequencing was performed on PBMCs. This TCR came from a male donor in good health and CMV-seropositive. Written as DNA, the CDR3 is TGTGCCAGCAGCTTAGCGCCGGGACTAGCGGGAAATGAGCAGTTCTTC. This encodes CASSLAPGLAGNEQFF.